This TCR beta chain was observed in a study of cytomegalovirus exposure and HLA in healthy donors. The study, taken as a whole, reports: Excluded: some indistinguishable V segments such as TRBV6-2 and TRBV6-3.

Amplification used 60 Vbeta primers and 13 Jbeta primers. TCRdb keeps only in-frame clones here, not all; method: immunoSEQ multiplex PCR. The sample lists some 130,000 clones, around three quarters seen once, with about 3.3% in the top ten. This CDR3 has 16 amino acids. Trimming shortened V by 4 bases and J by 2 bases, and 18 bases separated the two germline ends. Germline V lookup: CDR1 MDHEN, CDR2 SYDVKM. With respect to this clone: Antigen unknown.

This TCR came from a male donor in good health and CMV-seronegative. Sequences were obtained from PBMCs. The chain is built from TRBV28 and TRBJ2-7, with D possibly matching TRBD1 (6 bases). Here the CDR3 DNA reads TGTGCCAGCAGTTCCACGTATCGACAGGCTACCTACGAGCAGTACTTC. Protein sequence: CASSSTYRQATYEQYF.